This T cell receptor beta chain was identified in a study of T cells after yellow fever vaccination. By 5'RACE template switching, TCR cDNA was produced, with a universal primer site and UMIs added in the process. TCRdb re-called the 5' RACE reads with MiXCR, one entry per CDR3 protein. There are 250,000 or so distinct CDR3 sequences in the sample; less than 7.5% occur only once, and approximately 0.99% lies in the top ten. There are a few counts of this clonotype. The germline V gene encodes CDR1 SGHTA and CDR2 FQGNSA. V lost 3 bases and J lost 1, with 14 bases in between. The CDR3 is 16 residues long.

The sample was CD4+ T cells sorted from PBMCs, taken on the day of the yellow fever booster vaccination. This sequence originates from a man under 40 who received the YFV17D yellow fever vaccine. The chain recombines TRBV7-2 with TRBJ2-3, with D possibly matching TRBD2 (5 bases). CDR3 in DNA: TGTGCCAGCAGCTTTCAATTAGCGTTAGGCACAGATACGCAGTATTTT. Its protein product is CASSFQLALGTDTQYF. Drawing the rest from reference TRBV7-2 and TRBJ2-3, the complete variable domain is GAGVSQSPSNKVTEKGKDVELRCDPISGHTALYWYRQSLGQGLEFLIYFQGNSAPDKSGLPSDRFSAERTGGSVSTLTIQRTQQEDSAVYLCASSFQLALGTDTQYFGPGTRLTVL.